One sample yielded the 22 T cell receptor beta chains listed below, sequenced in a study of post-analysis software for immune sequencing data. The authors incorporated unique molecular identifiers into the TCR beta cDNA libraries. From the PCR reads, TCRdb called clonotypes with MiXCR, one entry per CDR3 protein. The data contain about 540,000 distinct CDR3 sequences, around a third of them singletons. Study-wide results and limits: TRBV5-6, TRBV5-1 and TRBV20-1 belonged to a set of about five TRBV segments that were more frequent in patients than controls.

Their cognate antigens are unknown. Sequenced: blood. Receptors originate from a girl between 2 and 17 years old with multiple sclerosis.

The gene calls are TRBV5-1 and TRBJ2-1, with D possibly being TRBD1 or TRBD2 (6 bases each). From germline, CDR1 is SGHRS and CDR2 YFSETQ. Trimming removed 2 bases at V and 5 bases at J, with 17 bases between. The CDR3 contains 16 residues. CDR3 nucleotide sequence: TGCGCCAGCAGCTTTGATCAGGGGAGGTCCCACAATGAGCAGTTCTTC. Translated, it gives CASSFDQGRSHNEQFF.

In DNA, the CDR3 is TGCAGTGACAATAGGGGCAATCAGCCCCAGCATTTT. It codes for CSDNRGNQPQHF. The V gene is TRBV20-1, the J gene TRBJ1-5; D gene unclear. The CDR3 has 12 residues. V lost 7 bases, J lost 2 bases, and 9 bases lay in between. The germline V gene encodes CDR1 DFQATT and CDR2 SNEGSKA (reference sequence).

The table lists this clonotype with many counts. V is TRBV29-1 and J is TRBJ2-3; the D is unclear. Trimming took 4 bases from V and 3 from J, leaving 11 bases between them. Germline V lookup: CDR1 SQVTM, CDR2 ANQGSEA. This CDR3 is 13 amino acids long. The CDR3 nucleotides read TGCAGCGTTGTACGAACTAAGACAGATACGCAGTATTTT. Amino acids: CSVVRTKTDTQYF.

This clonotype showed up just a few times. J is TRBJ1-5 and V is TRBV11-2; 7 bases line up with TRBD1. Trimming removed 2 bases from V and 7 bases from J; junction bases left unmatched: 8. Germline loops: CDR1 SGHAT, CDR2 FQNNGV. CDR3 length: 15 residues. The CDR3 region is CASSLNRGFGQPQHF. CDR3 sequence (DNA): TGTGCCAGCAGCTTAAACAGGGGATTCGGCCAGCCCCAGCATTTT.

The V gene is TRBV6-5, the J gene TRBJ2-3, with D possibly called TRBD1 or TRBD2 (5 bases each). Germline CDR1 reads MNHEY; CDR2 reads SVGAGI. The CDR3 consists of 13 residues. The V and J ends lost 7 bases and 2 bases respectively, with 10 bases between them. CDR3 nucleotide sequence: TGTGCCAGCATGAGGGGAACCACAGATACGCAGTATTTT. Translated: CASMRGTTDTQYF.

The V gene is TRBV12-3 or TRBV12-4, the J gene TRBJ2-1, with 8 nucleotides matching TRBD2. The J call may not be correct, given that the DNA end is closer to TRBJ2-7. The CDR3 runs to 12 residues. The CDR3 DNA reads as TGTGCCAGCAGAGGACTAGCCAATGAGCAGTACTTC. Translation: CASRGLANEQYF.

This clonotype showed up just a few times. The chain combines TRBV29-1 with TRBJ2-3; D could derive from TRBD1 or TRBD2 (5 bases each). The CDR3 covers 15 residues. With 7 bases removed from V and 6 bases from J, the gap between germline ends came to 23 bases. Germline CDR1 SQVTM, CDR2 ANQGSEA. CDR3 sequence: CSAGDQGAPGDTQYF. For the CDR3, the DNA is TGCAGCGCTGGAGACCAGGGAGCTCCAGGGGATACGCAGTATTTT.

This clonotype has a handful of counts. The chain employs TRBV10-3 and TRBJ1-6; a weak D match, TRBD1 (6 bases). CDR1 and CDR2 from the germline V gene are ENHRY and SYGVKD. This CDR3 is 12 amino acids long. V shed 8 bases and J shed 8 bases, with 10 bases lying between them. CDR3 in DNA: TGTGCCATCGGGGGGGCAGATTCACCCCTCCACTTT. Its protein product is CAIGGADSPLHF.

V is TRBV6-5 and J is TRBJ1-3, with a tentative D call TRBD1 (5 bases). This CDR3 has 13 amino acids. Germline loops: CDR1 MNHEY, CDR2 SVGAGI. With 5 bases removed from V and 11 bases from J, the gap between germline ends came to 16 bases. CDR3 sequence: CASSRGRDGAIYF. The DNA of the CDR3 is TGTGCCAGCAGTCGGGGCCGAGACGGTGCCATATATTTT.

The chain recombines TRBV4-1 with TRBJ2-1, with D possibly matching TRBD1 (5 bases). This CDR3 has 18 amino acids. V lost 2 bases, J lost 6 bases, and 23 bases lay in between. The germline V gene encodes CDR1 MGHRA and CDR2 YSYEKL. Here the CDR3 DNA reads TGCGCCAGCAGCCAACCGGGCGACAGCCTGATAGCCGCCAATGAGCAGTTCTTC. As protein: CASSQPGDSLIAANEQFF.

The V call is TRBV9, the J call TRBJ2-7; D may be TRBD2 (5 bases). CDR3 length equals 15 residues. CDR1 is SGDLS and CDR2 is YYNGEE in the germline V gene. V lost 0 bases and J lost 2, with 12 bases in between. The CDR3 nucleotides read TGTGCCAGCAGCGTAGGGGGAACGGAGGCCTACGAGCAGTACTTC. Protein: CASSVGGTEAYEQYF.

This clonotype was picked up a small number of times. The CDR3 loop is CASSHVLAGEQFF. CDR3 in DNA: TGTGCCAGCAGCCATGTCCTAGCGGGTGAGCAGTTCTTC. The chain recombines TRBV3-1 with TRBJ2-1, with TRBD2 matching over 8 bases. Germline CDR1 and CDR2: LGHDT and YNNKEL (reference sequence). The CDR3 runs to 13 residues. Trimming at V came to 3 bases and at J to 9 bases, leaving 4 bases not matched to a gene.

A note on this clonotype: Relative to the germline gene, one junction end is altered; a read error may explain this. The V and J genes are TRBV20-1 and TRBJ2-1; D is perhaps TRBD1 (5 bases). The CDR3 covers 15 residues. The germline CDR1 and CDR2 sequences are DFQATT and SNEGSKA (reference sequence). The CDR3 loop reads CSARDFGRQGDEQFF. CDR3 in DNA: TGCAGTGCTAGAGATTTTGGAAGGCAGGGCGATGAACAGTTCTTC.

The rearrangement joins TRBV7-9 to TRBJ1-2, with TRBD1 identical over 10 bases. The CDR3 has 19 amino acids. The V and J ends lost 2 bases and 3 bases, in that order; junction bases with no gene match: 15. Germline CDR1 reads SEHNR; CDR2 reads FQNEAQ (reference sequence). This CDR3 reads CASSLSRPRDRGIYYGYTF. The CDR3 DNA follows: TGTGCCAGCAGCTTATCCCGTCCCCGGGACAGGGGCATATACTATGGCTACACCTTC. Full variable domain (rest looked up from reference TRBV7-9 and TRBJ1-2): DTGVSQNPRHKITKRGQNVTFRCDPISEHNRLYWYRQTLGQGPEFLTYFQNEAQLEKSRLLSDRFSAERPKGSFSTLEIQRTEQGDSAMYLCASSLSRPRDRGIYYGYTFGSGTRLTVV.

The chain recombines TRBV2 with TRBJ2-2, with D hard to call. Per the germline V gene, CDR1 is SNHLY and CDR2 is FYNNEI. The V end was cut by 6 bases, the J end by 3 bases, with 11 bases between. The CDR3 spans 14 residues. CDR3 in DNA: TGTGCCAGCAGCGGAGTAGCCTACACCGGGGAGCTGTTTTTT. Translated, it gives CASSGVAYTGELFF.

This clonotype occurred once. J is TRBJ1-5 and V is TRBV20-1, with 8 bases aligning to TRBD1. The V segment lost 3 bases and the J segment 7 bases; nucleotides outside the gene matches: 5. Per germline, CDR1 DFQATT and CDR2 SNEGSKA (reference sequence). This CDR3 has 13 residues. DNA for the CDR3: TGCAGTGCTAGCAGGGGGCAGTGGCAGCCCCAGCATTTT. Its translation: CSASRGQWQPQHF.

The V and J genes are TRBV7-9 and TRBJ2-7; TRBD1 matches at 9 bases. V lost 5 bases to trimming and J lost 1 base; unmatched junction nucleotides: 9. The CDR3 totals 16 residues. In germline, CDR1 is SEHNR, CDR2 FQNEAQ (reference sequence). This CDR3 reads CASSPQPGQGSYEQYF. For the CDR3, the DNA is TGTGCCAGCAGCCCACAGCCGGGACAGGGATCCTACGAGCAGTACTTC.

The rearrangement links TRBV29-1 to TRBJ2-1; D unresolved. Germline assignment: CDR1 SQVTM and CDR2 ANQGSEA. V shed 4 bases and J shed 7 bases, with 8 bases lying between them. This CDR3 comprises 11 residues. CDR3 in DNA: TGCAGCGTTGTAATGGAAAATGAGCAGTTCTTC. Translated: CSVVMENEQFF.

This sequence joins TRBV6-5 and TRBJ1-2; 10 bases map to TRBD1. With V trimmed by 2 bases and J by 6 bases, 15 bases remained unmatched. Germline CDR1 and CDR2: MNHEY and SVGAGI. The length of the CDR3 is 18 residues. The CDR3: CASSYRSVRDRGRNGYTF. CDR3 coding DNA: TGTGCCAGCAGTTACCGGTCAGTTAGGGACAGGGGAAGGAATGGCTACACCTTC.

The chain uses TRBV20-1 and TRBJ2-4, with 8 bases aligning to TRBD1. The V segment lost 5 bases and the J segment 5 bases; nucleotides outside the gene matches: 11. The CDR3 has 15 residues. The V gene's germline CDR1 is DFQATT and CDR2 SNEGSKA (reference sequence). The CDR3 loop reads CSACNYDRGQNIQYF. In DNA, the CDR3 is TGCAGTGCTTGCAACTACGACAGGGGACAAAACATTCAGTACTTC.

The chain uses TRBV7-2 and TRBJ1-2; TRBD1 is a possible D gene (5 bases). Germline V gene lookup returns CDR1 SGHTA and CDR2 FQGNSA. This CDR3 is 15 amino acids long. V was clipped by 4 bases and J by 2 bases, with 14 bases between them. The CDR3 DNA sequence: TGTGCCAGCAGCTACGGGGGGGGAAGAAACTATGGCTACACCTTC. This translates into CASSYGGGRNYGYTF.

This clonotype appeared a few times. The J gene is TRBJ2-1, the V gene TRBV7-6, with 10 bases that match TRBD1. The germline V gene encodes CDR1 SGHVS and CDR2 FNYEAQ. Losses at the gene ends were 4 bases for V and 8 bases for J; bases not matched to a gene: 8. CDR3 length: 15 residues. The CDR3 reads CASSYTGTGADEQFF. The CDR3 coding sequence is TGTGCCAGCAGCTACACCGGGACAGGGGCGGATGAGCAGTTCTTC.